This T cell receptor (beta chain) is drawn from a study of T-cell reconstitution after alpha-beta-depleted transplantation in children (dated by TCRdb to the mid-2010s). About the investigation overall: The study quantitatively tracked T-cell immune reconstitution after TCRalphabeta/CD19-depleted allogeneic hematopoietic cell transplantation in children using TCR repertoire profiling.

The CDR3, from cysteine to phenylalanine, totals 16 residues. Left in the record is the CDR3 DNA by itself, 48 bases read in frame from the first base. For this chain, trimming is 2 bases at the V end and 3 bases at the J end, and the number of junction bases without a gene match is 7. CDR1 and CDR2 (MGHRA, YSYEKL) derive from the germline V gene. Libraries were constructed by PCR. Instrument on record: Illumina HiSeq 2500. To normalize quantification of the TCRbeta repertoire, the TCR libraries were built with molecular barcoding that relied on unique molecular identifiers. TCRdb reanalyzed the raw reads on its own, using fastp at Q25 for trimming and MiXCR for clone calling, and kept in-frame beta chains. CDR3 protein duplicates are merged, each entry listing the most common genes and DNA. The sample table lists a few hundred thousand distinct CDR3 sequences, 15% to 20% of them with a count of one. 3% to 3.5% of the sample lies in the top ten.

A word on this clonotype: The specificity of this receptor is unknown. Per-base qualities were not stored, and no clone one base away is much larger.

This chain is built from TRBV4-1 and TRBJ2-7, with 10 central nucleotides matching TRBD2. The TCR was taken from a human donor who donated a stem cell graft to a child with acute lymphoblastic leukemia. The specimen was PBMCs from the stem cell graft donor, collected from the stem cell graft. The nucleotides read TGCGCCAGCAGCCAATGGAGCGGGAGGGGAGGCTACGAGCAGTACTTC. The encoded protein is CASSQWSGRGGYEQYF.